The present entry profiles one T cell receptor beta chain with its context. The germline CDR1 and CDR2 sequences are MNHEY and SVGEGT. Trimming cost V 5 bases and J 4 bases; bases outside gene matches: 1. The CDR3 has 12 amino acids. Profiling relied on immunoSEQ multiplex PCR, and the TCRdb table lists in-frame clones only, not all of them. The sample lists approximately 350,000 clones, roughly 90% occurring once. The entry originates in a study of blood T cell repertoires in COVID-19. Study overall: COVID-19 samples collected from the United States, Italy and Spain covered acute and convalescent phases.

The chain has TRBV6-2 or TRBV6-3 and TRBJ2-5, with 7 positions matching TRBD2. The sequencing sample was made of peripheral blood. The receptor comes from an older woman with COVID-19, enrolled during active disease. CDR3 amino acids: CASSRGGETQYF. The DNA for the CDR3 is TGTGCCAGCAGTCGCGGGGGAGAGACCCAGTACTTC.